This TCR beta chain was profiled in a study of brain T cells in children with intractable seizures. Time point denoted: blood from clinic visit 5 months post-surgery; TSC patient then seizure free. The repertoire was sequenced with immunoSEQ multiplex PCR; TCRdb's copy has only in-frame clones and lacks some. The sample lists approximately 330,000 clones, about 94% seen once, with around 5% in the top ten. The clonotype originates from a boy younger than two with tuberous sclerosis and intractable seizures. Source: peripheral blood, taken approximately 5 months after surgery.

CDR3 sequence reads: CASSPGWGIYEQYF. The CDR3 region has the DNA TGCGCCAGCAGCCCAGGTTGGGGCATCTACGAGCAGTACTTC. The rearrangement joins TRBV5-1 to TRBJ2-7; D possibly corresponds to TRBD1 (5 bases). Trimming removed 4 bases at V and 3 bases at J, with 14 bases between. Germline loops: CDR1 SGHRS, CDR2 YFSETQ. This CDR3 comprises 14 residues.